This T cell receptor beta chain was profiled in a study of identical twins. Study conclusions and caveats: Because invariant MAIT and iNKT cells could be present, zero-insertion analyses could be partly confounded. Those out-of-frame alpha sequences shared by twins showed an excess of low generation probability.

A few counts support this clonotype. Its antigen is unidentified. TCRdb called the 5' RACE reads again in MiXCR, with one record for every CDR3 protein. The sample has a few hundred thousand distinct CDR3 sequences, around an eighth seen once. The CDR3 is 12 residues long. The V and J ends lost 4 bases and 4 bases respectively, with 8 bases between them. Per the germline V gene, CDR1 is SGHAT and CDR2 is FQNNGV. Separately, the same data were catalogued under a study of yellow fever vaccine responses in identical twins. Per that study: Twins reportedly had a vaccine T cell response that seemed partly convergent, partly personalized.

The V and J genes are TRBV11-2 and TRBJ2-7, with unresolved D. This sequence was found in a young woman in good health. The sequencing sample was made of CD4+ T cells sorted from blood. The CDR3 DNA reads TGTGCCAGCAGCTGGCGTGGGTACGAGCAGTACTTC. Translated, it gives CASSWRGYEQYF.